This TCR beta chain originates from a study of cytomegalovirus exposure and HLA in healthy donors. The repertoire was sequenced with immunoSEQ multiplex PCR; TCRdb's copy has only in-frame clones and lacks some. The sample has approximately 88,000 clones; 84% are singletons. Findings of the study overall: The study labeled more than 150 TCR beta chains cytomegalovirus-associated. Clusters of TCRs from the first cohort tended to co-occur in the roughly 120 validation repertoires (as a later analysis found). A classifier reportedly called cytomegalovirus status with high sensitivity and specificity.

V lost 3 bases, J lost 10 bases, and 11 bases stayed unmatched. The CDR3 has 14 amino acids. CDR1 and CDR2 from the germline V gene are SGHRS and YFSETQ. A word on this clone: Its antigen remains unidentified.

From the roughly 110-subject validation cohort, which was separate from the approximately 720-subject first cohort, the donors were drawn. The origin of this receptor is a woman under 30 in good health and CMV-seropositive. Sequencing was carried out using PBMCs. The chain joins TRBV5-1 to TRBJ1-2; TRBD1 matches at 8 bases. This chain's CDR3 is CASSSTRGRESYTF. CDR3 nucleotides: TGCGCCAGCAGCTCGACCAGGGGGCGCGAATCCTACACCTTC.